Sequencing of this T cell receptor (beta chain) was carried out in a study of patients and donors after allogeneic stem cell transplantation. Per germline, CDR1 SGHNT and CDR2 YENEEA. V lost 3 bases, J lost 4 bases, and 4 bases stayed unmatched. CDR3 length: 15 residues. TCRdb redid the calling of the RT-PCR reads with MiXCR, one entry per CDR3 protein. This sample has more than 850,000 distinct CDR3 sequences, with 18% found just once. Source material: blood, either unsorted or a sorted T cell fraction (not recorded which). This sequence joins TRBV11-3 and TRBJ2-3; 10 bases agree with TRBD2. The sequence came from a human donor who was either an allogeneic HSCT recipient or a stem cell or donor lymphocyte infusion donor (not recorded which). It is not recorded whose cells these are; they may come from a transplant donor. The DNA of the CDR3 is TGTGCCAGCAGCTTGCGGACTAGCGGCGCAGATACGCAGTATTTT. Translating gives CASSLRTSGADTQYF.